Following are 13 T cell receptor beta chains from one sample sequenced in a study of T cells in Graves' hyperthyroidism and ophthalmopathy. Amplification yielded TCR beta CDR3 regions, with RNA transcripts as the source. Initially, a first-round RT-PCR of the TCR CDR3 employed the HTBI primer set. TCRdb redid the calling of the multiplex PCR reads with MiXCR, one entry per CDR3 protein. The sample has 45,000 to 50,000 distinct CDR3 sequences; more than 40% are singletons. The sample was peripheral blood or thyroid tissue (not recorded which). The source is a woman in her fifties or sixties with Graves' hyperthyroidism.

The chain links TRBV20-1 to TRBJ2-7; 10 nucleotides match TRBD2. Unmatched junction bases numbered 7, after V lost 6 bases and J lost 5 bases. Germline CDR1 DFQATT, CDR2 SNEGSKA (reference sequence). The CDR3 sequence is 13 residues long. CDR3 DNA sequence: TGCAGTGCCGGCCGGACTAGCGGTAACGAGCAGTACTTC. It yields the protein CSAGRTSGNEQYF.

This clonotype was counted between two and nine times. The J gene is TRBJ2-7, the V gene TRBV29-1; 12 nucleotides agree with TRBD1. Germline assignment: CDR1 SQVTM and CDR2 ANQGSEA. V shed 6 bases and J 7 bases; nucleotides not matched to a gene: 10. There are 14 residues in the CDR3. The CDR3 DNA sequence: TGCAGCGTGAGGGGGACAGGGGGCTTTAGGGAGCAGTACTTC. Translating it yields CSVRGTGGFREQYF.

There are many counts of this clonotype. This chain connects TRBV20-1 to TRBJ2-5; D remains unclear. CDR1 is DFQATT and CDR2 is SNEGSKA in the germline V gene (reference sequence). CDR3 length equals 10 residues. Trimming took 7 bases from V and 4 from J, leaving 7 bases between them. For the CDR3, the DNA is TGCAGTGAAGGATTAGAGACCCAGTACTTC. Encoded protein: CSEGLETQYF.

As concerns this clonotype: An end of the junction differs from the germline gene, which may be a read error. The genes are TRBV4-1 and TRBJ2-6, with TRBD1 identical over 10 bases. The germline CDR1 and CDR2 sequences are MGHRA and YSYEKL. The CDR3 sequence is 15 residues long. The CDR3: CASSQEQTGGNTEAF. The CDR3 DNA follows: TGCGCCAGCAGCCAAGAACAGACAGGGGGCAACACTGAAGCTTTC.

The rearrangement joins TRBV29-1 to TRBJ1-2; 10 bases map to TRBD1. Germline V gives CDR1 SQVTM, CDR2 ANQGSEA. The CDR3 extends over 15 amino acids. V shed 8 bases and J 8 bases; nucleotides not matched to a gene: 17. The CDR3 sequence: CSSLGVSGTGEGYTF. For the CDR3, the DNA is TGCAGCAGTTTAGGGGTCTCCGGGACAGGGGAGGGCTACACCTTC.

The chain links TRBV7-9 to TRBJ1-1; D gene uncertain. The V and J ends lost 0 bases and 1 base respectively, with 6 bases between them. Germline V gene lookup returns CDR1 SEHNR and CDR2 FQNEAQ (reference sequence). The CDR3 extends over 14 amino acids. The chain's CDR3 is CASSLADENTEAFF. The CDR3 nucleotides read TGTGCCAGCAGCTTAGCGGACGAGAACACTGAAGCTTTCTTT.

In the case of this clonotype: Compared with germline, one end of the junction differs, possibly owing to a read error. The chain couples TRBV6-5 to TRBJ2-5; 8 nucleotides agree with TRBD2. In germline, CDR1 is MNHEY, CDR2 SVGAGI. This CDR3 comprises 16 residues. The chain's CDR3 is CASSYLAGGRGETLYF. The CDR3 nucleotides read TGTGCCAGCAGTTACCTGGCGGGAGGCCGGGGAGAGACCCTGTACTTC.

This clonotype was counted a few times. This sequence joins TRBV27 and TRBJ1-1; 11 bases are a match to TRBD1. J was trimmed by 4 bases and V by 1 base; bases with no gene match: 14. CDR1 and CDR2 from the germline V gene are MNHEY and SMNVEV (reference sequence). This CDR3 spans 19 amino acids. For the CDR3, the DNA is TGTGCCAGCAGTTTATTCACCGGGACAGGGGGATTTGGGAGCACTGAAGCTTTCTTT. It encodes CASSLFTGTGGFGSTEAFF.

This clonotype has a count of ten or more. The V and J genes are TRBV5-5 and TRBJ1-1; D call uncertain. The CDR3 is made up of 15 amino acids. The germline V gene encodes CDR1 SGHKS and CDR2 YYEKEE (reference sequence). The V end lost 2 bases, the J end lost 0 bases, and 11 bases lay between the germline ends. In nucleotides, the CDR3 is TGTGCCAGCAGCTTACCGACCGCAATGAACACTGAAGCTTTCTTT. Residues: CASSLPTAMNTEAFF.

This clonotype was observed many times. CDR3 DNA: TGCGCCAGCAGCTTACGACAGGGGTACAATGAGCAGTTCTTC. Its protein is CASSLRQGYNEQFF. The rearrangement links TRBV5-1 to TRBJ2-1; 8 positions match TRBD1. Germline CDR1 is SGHRS and CDR2 is YFSETQ. The CDR3 spans 14 residues. The trim removed 2 bases at V and 4 bases at J, leaving 2 bases unmatched.

This clonotype was recorded many times. The V and J genes are TRBV7-9 and TRBJ2-7; no firm D call. Germline CDR1 reads SEHNR; CDR2 reads FQNEAQ (reference sequence). This CDR3 spans 14 amino acids. The V and J ends lost 3 bases and 0 bases respectively, with 9 bases between them. CDR3 nucleotides: TGTGCCAGCAGCTTGGACGCGAGCTCCTACGAGCAGTACTTC. Its protein is CASSLDASSYEQYF.

This clonotype was found many times. The chain combines TRBV2 with TRBJ2-7, with a weak D call TRBD2 (6 bases). The CDR3 length is 12 residues. V lost 7 bases to trimming and J lost 0 bases, with 7 bases between them. Germline loops: CDR1 SNHLY, CDR2 FYNNEI. The CDR3 protein is CASTGSSYEQYF. The CDR3 DNA sequence: TGTGCCAGCACCGGGAGCTCCTACGAGCAGTACTTC.

The rearrangement uses TRBV13 and TRBJ2-1; D might be TRBD1 (5 bases). Trimming took off 5 bases at V and 0 bases at J, with 20 bases between the two ends. Germline lookup yields CDR1 PRHDT and CDR2 FYEKMQ (reference sequence). This CDR3 comprises 18 residues. The CDR3 here is CASSPSDQTASSYNEQFF. The CDR3 DNA sequence: TGTGCCAGCAGCCCCAGCGACCAGACAGCTAGCTCCTACAATGAGCAGTTCTTC.